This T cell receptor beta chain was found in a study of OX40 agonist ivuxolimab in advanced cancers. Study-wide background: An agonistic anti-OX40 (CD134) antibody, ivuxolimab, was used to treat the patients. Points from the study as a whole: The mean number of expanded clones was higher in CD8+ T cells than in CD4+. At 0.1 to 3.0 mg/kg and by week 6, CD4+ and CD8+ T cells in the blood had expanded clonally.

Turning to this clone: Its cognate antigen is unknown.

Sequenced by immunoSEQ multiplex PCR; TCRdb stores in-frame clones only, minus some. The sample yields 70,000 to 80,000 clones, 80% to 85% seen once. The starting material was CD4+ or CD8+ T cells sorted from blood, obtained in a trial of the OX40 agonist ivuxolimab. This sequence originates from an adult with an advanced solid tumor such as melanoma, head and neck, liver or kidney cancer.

CDR3 nucleotides: TGTGCCAGCAGCTTGCGTAGCGGCAACACAGATACGCAGTATTTT. Translated: CASSLRSGNTDTQYF. This chain joins TRBV5-4 and TRBJ2-3, with D possibly matching TRBD2 (6 bases). This CDR3 region has 15 residues. The germline gives CDR1 SGHNT, CDR2 YYREEE (reference sequence). Trimming left V 1 base short and J 2 bases short, with 11 bases between.